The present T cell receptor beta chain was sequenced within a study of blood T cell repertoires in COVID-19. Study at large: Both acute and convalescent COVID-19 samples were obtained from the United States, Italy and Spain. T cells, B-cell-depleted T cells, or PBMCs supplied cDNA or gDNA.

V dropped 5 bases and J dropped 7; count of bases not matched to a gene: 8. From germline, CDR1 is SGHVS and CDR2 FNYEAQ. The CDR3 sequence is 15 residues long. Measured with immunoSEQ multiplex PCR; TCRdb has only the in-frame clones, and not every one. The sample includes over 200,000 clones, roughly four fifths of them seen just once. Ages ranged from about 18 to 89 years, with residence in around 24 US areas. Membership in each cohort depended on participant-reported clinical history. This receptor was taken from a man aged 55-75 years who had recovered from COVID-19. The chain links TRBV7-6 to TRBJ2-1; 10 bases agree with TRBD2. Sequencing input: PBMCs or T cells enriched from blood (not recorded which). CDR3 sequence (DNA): TGTGCCAGCAGCCCCACAACTAGCGGGGAGAATGAGCAGTTCTTC. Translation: CASSPTTSGENEQFF.